The present T cell receptor beta chain was sequenced within a study of CD8 T cells in Susac syndrome. Reverse transcription of 0.5 to 1 ug RNA used random hexamers. Multiplex PCR with immunoSEQ amplified the TCR beta CDR3 across 54 Vbeta and 13 Jbeta. TCRdb used MiXCR to reprocess the immunoSEQ multiplex PCR reads, holding one entry per CDR3 protein. Among about 280,000 distinct CDR3 sequences listed, around 84% were seen once. This clonotype was seen a few times. This CDR3 has 17 amino acids. After removal of 4 bases from V and 3 bases from J, the junction contained 12 bases not matched to a gene. CDR1 is SGDLS and CDR2 is YYNGEE in the germline V gene.

What was sequenced was CD8+ T cells from PBMCs. The receptor comes from a human donor with multiple sclerosis. The chain employs TRBV9 and TRBJ2-1; TRBD2 aligns across 8 bases. The DNA for the CDR3 is TGTGCCAGCAGCCGGACGGGAGGGAATACAGTCTACAATGAGCAGTTCTTC. This codes for CASSRTGGNTVYNEQFF.